This T cell receptor beta chain originates from a study of cytomegalovirus exposure and HLA in healthy donors. With respect to this clone: Antigen: not known.

Notes on the study in general: Rare sequences made up most TCRs, while some public TCRs were found in many donors.

The CDR3 loop spans 13 amino acids. Germline CDR1 is MNHEY and CDR2 is SMNVEV (reference sequence). The ends were cut back, 6 bases at V and 2 bases at J, with 11 bases in the middle. The PCR ran on 60 Vbeta and 13 Jbeta primers. Profiling relied on immunoSEQ multiplex PCR, and the TCRdb table lists in-frame clones only, not all of them. Among under 200,000 clones listed, approximately 90% were seen once. Every donor was a healthy person donating bone marrow. This chain joins TRBV27 and TRBJ2-7, with D perhaps matching TRBD2 (5 bases). Sequences were obtained from PBMCs. The origin of this receptor is a woman under 40 in good health and CMV-seronegative. The CDR3 is CASSATGTYEQYF. CDR3 coding DNA: TGTGCCAGCAGCGCCACGGGGACCTACGAGCAGTACTTC.